This TCR beta chain was recovered during a study of blood T cells in healthy people across ages (dated by TCRdb to 2015 to 2017). Describing the broader study: In model experiments, roughly one uniquely barcoded TCR beta cDNA molecule per two T cells was captured by template switching. Age-related changes in TCR beta repertoire diversity were measured in the study by deep sequencing normalized with unique cDNA molecular identifiers. For two donors (one aged 18 to 30 and one aged 80 or older), the study analyzed two additional independent replicas of 1 million unique cDNA reads from the same blood draw. To avoid experimental bias, donors of different ages were randomly spread across the sequencing lanes. Four age groups were formed from the donors: young (average about 17 years), middle-aged (roughly 38), aged (roughly 56) and long-lived (roughly 88). Broad study findings and their caveats: Compared with the aged group, the long-lived group had more naive CD4+ T cells, fewer expanded clones and increased TCR diversity, suggesting age selection. Estimates of total diversity based on one million sequenced T cells were regarded as lower bounds and as underestimates. Because profiling used bulk unsorted PBMCs, naive and antigen-experienced compartments could not be compared conclusively. The CMV infection status of donors was not known, potentially confounding age-related changes in expanded clonotypes. There was a strong correlation between observed TCR beta diversity and the percentage of naive T cells measured by flow cytometry. Observed TCR beta diversity per million T cells fell roughly linearly with age, and a significant reduction was already apparent by age around 36.

CDR1 and CDR2, per the germline V gene (reference sequence), are DFQATT and SNEGSKA. Trimming accounts for 3 bases at V and 3 bases at J, while the number of junction bases matched to no gene is 4. Spanning cysteine to phenylalanine, the CDR3 consists of 13 amino acids. Just CDR3 DNA is preserved here, 39 bases in frame from base 1. Note on this clonotype: The antigen it recognizes is unknown. No much larger clone exists at a distance of one base, and base qualities are not known.

Donors were 39 systemically healthy Caucasian individuals from Russia aged 6 to 90 years. Ten milliliters of peripheral blood were drawn from each donor into EDTA-treated Vacutainer tubes. Ficoll-Paque density-gradient centrifugation was used to isolate PBMCs, with at least 6.5 million per sample. Trizol reagent was used to extract total RNA from the PBMCs, yielding at least 6 micrograms per sample. The percentages of naive CD45RAhigh/CD27high T cells were determined by flow cytometry on a PBMC aliquot from every donor. The protocol used for the library was 5' RACE. Sequencer: Illumina HiSeq 2500. A second PCR of roughly 7 to 12 cycles was run with a J-beta primer mix and a sample-barcoded 5' primer. A unique molecular identifier was introduced onto each TCR beta cDNA molecule by a template-switch 5' adaptor carrying 12 random nucleotides. At least 2.5 million CDR3-containing paired-end reads were obtained from each sample. All of the RNA was converted into first-strand cDNA using the Mint cDNA synthesis kit, with a TRBC-specific oligonucleotide serving as the primer. Following uracil-DNA glycosylase treatment, a first 18-cycle PCR with universal primers M1SS and BC2_uni_R was performed on all cDNA. The source study handled its data this way. Each sample was normalized by randomly selecting 1 million high-quality reads, each carrying a distinct molecular identifier. Instead of being binned into consensus sequences, reads that shared molecular identifiers were thrown out. MiTCR, run with a Q25 quality threshold and the strictest error-elimination algorithm, handled CDR3 identification, clonotype clustering and error correction. A nonparametric unseen species model with Euler transformation was used to estimate lower-bound total TCR beta diversity. In-frame beta chains were kept once TCRdb had trimmed the public reads at Q25 with fastp and called clones with MiXCR. Each CDR3 protein gets just one entry, which takes the most common genes and DNA from the rows behind it. The authors' filters were not applied to this entry. Present in this sample are around 1.5 million distinct CDR3 sequences, about 35% of which were seen just once. Jointly, the top ten make up 11% of the sample.

The sample comprised blood. The TCR comes from a woman younger than 45 in good health. Rearrangement joined TRBV20-1 to TRBJ1-1; 7 of the junction bases match TRBD1. The base sequence is TGCAGTGCTAGGCGGACAGGTTACACTGAAGCTTTCTTT. Its translation is CSARRTGYTEAFF.